This TCR beta chain was found in a study of regulatory T cells in long-lasting Graves disease. iRepertoire HTBI primers and Arm-PCR of CDR3 regions built TCR beta libraries. MiXCR, applied by TCRdb to the multiplex PCR reads, yields one record per CDR3 protein. The data show around 230,000 distinct CDR3 sequences, approximately 20% seen once. The sample's time point: newly diagnosed GD, antithyroid drugs for less than 3 months. PBMCs provided the RNA from which the TCR library was made. V dropped 8 bases and J dropped 9 bases, with 19 bases sitting between them. The germline gives CDR1 SNHLY, CDR2 FYNNEI. The CDR3 covers 13 residues. This clonotype was seen a handful of times. A much larger clone differs by one base, so this may be a read error.

The chain employs TRBV2 and TRBJ1-1, with a tentative D call TRBD1 (5 bases). This specimen was peripheral blood mononuclear cells (PBMCs), taken at new diagnosis, from a patient treated with antithyroid drugs. The receptor comes from a female donor with Graves disease. For the CDR3, the DNA is TGTGCCAGCCAGTACAGACAGCGCGATAAAGCTTTCTTT. Protein: CASQYRQRDKAFF.